This T cell receptor beta chain came from a study of patients and donors after allogeneic stem cell transplantation. This CDR3 comprises 10 residues. V lost 8 bases, J lost 6 bases, and 4 bases lay in between. TCRdb re-derived calls from the RT-PCR reads in MiXCR, one entry per CDR3 protein. The sample holds approximately 250,000 distinct CDR3 sequences, roughly 13% seen once. This clonotype was observed at least ten times. The sequenced sample consisted of blood, either unsorted or a sorted T cell fraction (not recorded which). The rearrangement uses TRBV12-3 or TRBV12-4 and TRBJ2-2; D is ambiguous. This clonotype was sampled from a human donor who was either an allogeneic HSCT recipient or a stem cell or donor lymphocyte infusion donor (not recorded which). It is not recorded whose cells these are; they may come from a transplant donor. The CDR3 spells CASSAGELFF. The CDR3 coding sequence is TGTGCCAGCTCAGCCGGGGAGCTGTTTTTT.